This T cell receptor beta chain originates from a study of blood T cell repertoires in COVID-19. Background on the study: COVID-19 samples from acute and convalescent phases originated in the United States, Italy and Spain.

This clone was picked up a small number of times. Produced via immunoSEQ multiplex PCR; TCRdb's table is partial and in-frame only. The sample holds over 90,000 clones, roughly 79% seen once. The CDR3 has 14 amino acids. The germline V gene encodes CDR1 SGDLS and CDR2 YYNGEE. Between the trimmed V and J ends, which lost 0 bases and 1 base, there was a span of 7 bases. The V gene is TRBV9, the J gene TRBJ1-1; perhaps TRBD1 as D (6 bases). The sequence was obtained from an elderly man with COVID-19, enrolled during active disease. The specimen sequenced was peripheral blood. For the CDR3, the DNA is TGTGCCAGCAGCGTAGAGGGACAGAACACTGAAGCTTTCTTT. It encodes CASSVEGQNTEAFF.